Listed below are T cell receptor beta chains from one sample, sequenced in a study of regulatory T cells in long-lasting Graves disease. TCRdb reprocessed the multiplex PCR reads via MiXCR and lists one record per CDR3 protein. The sample comprises under 450,000 distinct CDR3 sequences, around 20% of which are singletons, and about 26% rests with the top ten. Specimen: peripheral blood mononuclear cells (PBMCs), collected when the disease was refractory, from a patient treated with antithyroid drugs. The receptor source for this set is a female donor with Graves disease. Both conserved end residues are trimmed from each CDR3. Clone size is stated in some rows and not others, as once, few, many or a class when expanded.

j_call clone_size v_call cdr3_aa
TRBJ2-7 . TRBV5-4 ASRYQGGAGEQY
TRBJ2-3 many TRBV28 ASIVGGQTFYTRTDTQY
TRBJ2-5 few TRBV20-1 SAHPWASSLYQETQY
TRBJ1-1 many TRBV28 ASSATVLANTEAF
TRBJ1-6 . TRBV5-5 ASSTVGAIDILADSPLH
TRBJ1-2 many TRBV3-1 ASSPDRVSAAGT
TRBJ2-5 . TRBV20-1 SATHPGLAGQETQY
TRBJ2-7 . TRBV11-2 ASSPVPGQGPYEQY
TRBJ1-1 . TRBV14 ASSQFTTANTEAF
TRBJ1-1 . TRBV5-1 ASSLTPRGLNTEAF
TRBJ1-2 many TRBV12-3/TRBV12-4 ASSSTANYGYT
TRBJ2-7 . TRBV14 ASSQERGTYEQY
TRBJ2-7 many TRBV2 ASSEGAGRFYEQY
TRBJ1-1 . TRBV20-1 SARPPGQGGNTEAF
TRBJ1-4 many TRBV12-3/TRBV12-4 ASSGQGGTEKLF